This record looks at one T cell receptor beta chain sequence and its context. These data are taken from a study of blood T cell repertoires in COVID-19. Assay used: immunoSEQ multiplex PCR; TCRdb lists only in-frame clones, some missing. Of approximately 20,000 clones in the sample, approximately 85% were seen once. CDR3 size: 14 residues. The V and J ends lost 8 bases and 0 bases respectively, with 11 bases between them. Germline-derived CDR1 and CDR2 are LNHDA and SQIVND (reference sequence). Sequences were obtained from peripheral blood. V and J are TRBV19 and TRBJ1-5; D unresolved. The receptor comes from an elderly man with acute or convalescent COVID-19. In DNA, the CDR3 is TGTGCCAGTGGACTCCCCTATAGCAATCAGCCCCAGCATTTT. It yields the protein CASGLPYSNQPQHF.